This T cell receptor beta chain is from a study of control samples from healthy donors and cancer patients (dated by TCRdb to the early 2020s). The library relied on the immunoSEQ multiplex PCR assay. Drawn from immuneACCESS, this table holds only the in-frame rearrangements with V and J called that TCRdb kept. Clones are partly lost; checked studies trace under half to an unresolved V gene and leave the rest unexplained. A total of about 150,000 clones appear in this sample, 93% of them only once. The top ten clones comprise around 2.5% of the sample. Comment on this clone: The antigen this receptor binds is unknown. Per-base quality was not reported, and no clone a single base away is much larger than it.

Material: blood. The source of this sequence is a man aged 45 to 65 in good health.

The DNA sequence is given as TGTGCCAGCAGCTTAGGTGTGGGTGGGTTGGCTGAAGCTTTCTTT. Its product reads: CASSLGVGGLAEAFF. Recombination connected TRBV7-9 to TRBJ1-1; no D segment can be confidently identified. Its CDR3 holds 15 amino acids, cysteine through phenylalanine. CDR3 DNA is the only sequence kept; it has 45 bases, read in frame from the first base. Relative to germline, V is 1 base shorter and J is 6 bases shorter, with 15 bases between their ends. CDR1 and CDR2 are read off the germline V gene (reference sequence) as SEHNR and FQNEAQ.